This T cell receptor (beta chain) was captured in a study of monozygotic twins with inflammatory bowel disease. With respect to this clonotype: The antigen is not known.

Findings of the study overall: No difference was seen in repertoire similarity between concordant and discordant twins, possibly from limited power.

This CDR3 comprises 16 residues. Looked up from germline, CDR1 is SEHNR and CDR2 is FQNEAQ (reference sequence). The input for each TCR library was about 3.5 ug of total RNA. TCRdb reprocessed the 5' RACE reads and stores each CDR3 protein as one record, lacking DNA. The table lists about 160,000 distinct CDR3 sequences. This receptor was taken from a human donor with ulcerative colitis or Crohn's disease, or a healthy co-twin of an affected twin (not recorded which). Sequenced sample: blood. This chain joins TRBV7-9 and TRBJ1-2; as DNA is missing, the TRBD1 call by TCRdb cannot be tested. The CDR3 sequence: CASSLRDSRANYGYTF.